This T cell receptor (beta chain) was identified during a study of CD4+ T cells in melanoma. The repertoire was sequenced with immunoSEQ multiplex PCR; TCRdb's copy has only in-frame clones and lacks some. The data contain about 9,900 clones, approximately 61% of them singletons. CDR1 is SGHRS, CDR2 YFSETQ, per germline. The length of the CDR3 is 15 residues. V was cut by 1 base and J by 0 bases, with 7 bases left in between. The V call is TRBV5-1, the J call TRBJ2-2; no reliable D call. Input material: cells from a culture (not recorded whether cultured in vitro). The TCR originated in a human donor with melanoma. The DNA for the CDR3 is TGCGCCAGCAGCTTGTTGGGCGCGAACACCGGGGAGCTGTTTTTT. Protein sequence: CASSLLGANTGELFF.